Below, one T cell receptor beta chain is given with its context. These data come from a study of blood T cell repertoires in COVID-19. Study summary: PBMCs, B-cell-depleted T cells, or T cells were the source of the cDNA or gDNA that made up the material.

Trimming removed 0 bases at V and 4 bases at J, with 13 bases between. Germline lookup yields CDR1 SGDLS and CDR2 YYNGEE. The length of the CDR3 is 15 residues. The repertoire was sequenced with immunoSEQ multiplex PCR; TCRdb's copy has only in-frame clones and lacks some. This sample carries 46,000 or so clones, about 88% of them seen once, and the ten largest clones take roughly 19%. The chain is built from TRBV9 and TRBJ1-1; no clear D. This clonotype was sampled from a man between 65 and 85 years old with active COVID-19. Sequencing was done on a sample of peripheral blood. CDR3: CASSVVGSMATEAFF. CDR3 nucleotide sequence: TGTGCCAGCAGCGTAGTTGGCAGTATGGCCACTGAAGCTTTCTTT.